This TCR beta chain was sequenced for a study of OX40 agonist ivuxolimab in advanced cancers. Study in general: Ivuxolimab was administered intravenously to patients at 0.01 to 10 mg/kg every 2 weeks. Enrollees could have had prior anti-PD-1, anti-PD-L1 or anti-CTLA-4 therapy, which about 40% had received.

General study points: CD8+ T cells averaged more expanded clones than CD4+.

A note on this clone: The antigen remains unidentified.

CDR1 and CDR2 (germline): MNHEY, SMNVEV (reference sequence). Between the trimmed V and J ends, which lost 3 bases and 1 base, there was a span of 13 bases. The CDR3 contains 16 residues. Here immunoSEQ multiplex PCR was the method, and the copy in TCRdb shows in-frame clones only, minus some. The sample includes approximately 60,000 clones, around 87% of them seen just once. The TCR was taken from an adult with an advanced solid tumor such as melanoma, head and neck, liver or kidney cancer. The material was CD4+ or CD8+ T cells sorted from blood, obtained in a trial of the OX40 agonist ivuxolimab. J is TRBJ2-1 and V is TRBV27, with D possibly being TRBD1 (6 bases). Written as DNA, the CDR3 is TGTGCCAGCAGTTTTCTGCGGCAGGGGTCCTACAATGAGCAGTTCTTC. Its protein product is CASSFLRQGSYNEQFF.